This TCR beta chain was captured in a study of blood T cells in healthy people across ages (dated by TCRdb to the mid-2010s). Regarding the study in general: In model experiments, template switching captured about one uniquely barcoded TCR beta cDNA molecule for every two T cells. The donors were split into four age groups: young (average about 15 years), middle-aged (39), aged (approximately 59) and long-lived (over 80). To avoid experimental bias, donors of different ages were distributed randomly across sequencing lanes. The study analyzed two additional independent replicas of 1 million unique cDNA reads from the same blood draw for two donors, one aged 18 to 29 and one aged 80 or older. To track age-related changes in TCR beta repertoire diversity, the study relied on deep sequencing normalized with unique cDNA molecular identifiers.

The 39 donors, aged 6 to 90 years, were systemically healthy Caucasian individuals from Russia. Each donor gave about 10 milliliters of peripheral blood, drawn into EDTA-treated Vacutainer tubes. Ficoll-Paque density-gradient centrifugation was used to isolate PBMCs, with at least 6.5 million obtained per sample. Trizol reagent was used to extract total RNA from PBMCs, with at least 6 micrograms per sample. For every donor, an aliquot of PBMCs went through flow cytometry to measure the percentages of naive CD45RAhigh/CD27high T cells. V is pared back by 0 bases and J by 0 bases, with 7 bases lying between the germline termini. Based on the germline V gene, the CDR1 and CDR2 sequences are SQVTM and ANQGSEA. Counted from cysteine to phenylalanine, this CDR3 has 14 amino acids. Of all the DNA, just the CDR3 is kept, 42 bases in frame from base 1. The study at large found these results: As age increased, observed TCR beta diversity per million T cells dropped in a roughly linear way, and a significant reduction was already evident by age 40. Because donor CMV infection status was unknown, age-related changes in expanded clonotypes were potentially confounded. Estimates of total diversity based on one million sequenced T cells were regarded as lower bounds and as underestimates. Observed TCR beta diversity correlated strongly with the percentage of naive T cells measured by flow cytometry. Because profiling used bulk unsorted PBMCs, naive and antigen-experienced compartments could not be compared conclusively. The long-lived group showed more naive CD4+ T cells, fewer expanded clones and increased TCR diversity than the aged group, suggesting age selection.

This clonotype was counted many times. The antigen this receptor binds is unknown. Base qualities are not recorded, but no much larger clone differs from it by a single base. Libraries were prepared through 5' RACE. These reads were obtained on an Illumina HiSeq 2500. A second PCR of about 6 to 11 cycles was run with a J-beta primer mix and a sample-barcoded 5' primer. Each TCR beta cDNA molecule received a unique molecular identifier from a template-switch 5' adaptor carrying 12 random nucleotides. Each sample yielded at least 2.5 million CDR3-containing paired-end reads. The Mint cDNA synthesis kit, primed by a TRBC-specific oligonucleotide, was used to synthesize first-strand cDNA from all RNA. Following uracil-DNA glycosylase treatment, a first 18-cycle PCR with universal primers M1SS and BC2_uni_R was performed on all cDNA. The authors' analysis ran thus. For normalization, 1 million high-quality reads, each with a distinct molecular identifier, were randomly selected from each sample. Reads with shared molecular identifiers were discarded instead of being binned into consensus sequences. CDR3 identification, clonotype clustering and error correction used MiTCR with a Q25 quality threshold and the strictest error-elimination algorithm. Lower-bound total TCR beta diversity was estimated with a nonparametric unseen species model using Euler transformation. TCRdb reanalyzed the raw reads on its own, using fastp at Q25 for trimming and MiXCR for clone calling, and kept in-frame beta chains. Records with the same CDR3 protein are collapsed into one entry carrying the most frequent genes and DNA. TCRdb's processing, not the study's, gives the V and J calls here. This sample is represented by almost 300,000 distinct CDR3 sequences; roughly a quarter of them were singletons. In total, the top ten clones hold approximately 30% of the sample.

The sequence derives from a woman aged 70-85 years in good health. The rearrangement combines TRBV29-1 with TRBJ2-3, with the D gene not clear enough to name. The sequencing input was blood. The nucleotides read TGCAGCGTTGAAGACAGCTACAGCACAGATACGCAGTATTTT. Its translation reads: CSVEDSYSTDTQYF.